This T cell receptor beta chain was documented in a study of blood T cell repertoires in COVID-19. Measured with immunoSEQ multiplex PCR; TCRdb has only the in-frame clones, and not every one. The sample yields around 300,000 clones, 89% seen once. The germline V gene encodes CDR1 SEHNR and CDR2 FQNEAQ (reference sequence). V lost 5 bases, J lost 5 bases, and 1 base stayed unmatched. This CDR3 comprises 13 residues. The TCR sequence derives from a young woman who had recovered from COVID-19. This rearrangement joins TRBV7-9 to TRBJ2-1; 9 bases agree with TRBD1. Sample: PBMCs or T cells enriched from blood (not recorded which). Written as DNA, the CDR3 is TGTGCCAGCAGCCGGGACAGGGACAATGAGCAGTTCTTC. Protein product: CASSRDRDNEQFF.